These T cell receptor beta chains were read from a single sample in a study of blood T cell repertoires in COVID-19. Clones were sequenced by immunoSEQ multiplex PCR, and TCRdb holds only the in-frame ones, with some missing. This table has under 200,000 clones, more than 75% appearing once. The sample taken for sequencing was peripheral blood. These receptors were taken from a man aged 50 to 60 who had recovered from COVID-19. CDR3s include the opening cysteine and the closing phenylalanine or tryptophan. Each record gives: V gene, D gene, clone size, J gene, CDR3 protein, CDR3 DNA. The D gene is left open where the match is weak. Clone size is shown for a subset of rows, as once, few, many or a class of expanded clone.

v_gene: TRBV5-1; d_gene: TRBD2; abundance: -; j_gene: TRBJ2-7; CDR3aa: CASSSGLAGGQSSYEQYF; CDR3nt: TGCGCCAGCAGCTCGGGACTAGCGGGGGGCCAGAGCTCCTACGAGCAGTACTTC
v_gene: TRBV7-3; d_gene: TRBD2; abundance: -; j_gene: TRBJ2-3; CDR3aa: CASSSGGGTDTQYF; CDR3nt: TGTGCCAGCAGCTCGGGCGGGGGTACAGATACGCAGTATTTT
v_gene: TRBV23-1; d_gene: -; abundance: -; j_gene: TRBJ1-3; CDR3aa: CASSSRNTIYF; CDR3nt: TGCGCCAGCAGTAGCAGAAACACCATATATTTT
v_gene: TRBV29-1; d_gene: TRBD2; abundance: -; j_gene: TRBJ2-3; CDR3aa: CSASGLAAPDTQYF; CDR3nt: TGCAGTGCCTCAGGACTAGCTGCTCCAGATACGCAGTATTTT
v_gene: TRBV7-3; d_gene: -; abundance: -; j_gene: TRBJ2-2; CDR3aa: CASVGGERKTGELFF; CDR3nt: TGTGCCAGCGTAGGCGGGGAGCGGAAAACCGGGGAGCTGTTTTTT
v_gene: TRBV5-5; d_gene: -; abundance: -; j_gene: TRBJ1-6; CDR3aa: CASSLRAQGSLRSPLHF; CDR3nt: TGTGCCAGCAGCTTGAGGGCGCAGGGGAGTTTACGTTCACCCCTCCACTTT
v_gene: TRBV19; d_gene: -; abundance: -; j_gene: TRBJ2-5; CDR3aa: CASSITGSNSETQYF; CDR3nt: TGTGCCAGTAGTATCACCGGGAGTAATTCGGAGACCCAGTACTTC
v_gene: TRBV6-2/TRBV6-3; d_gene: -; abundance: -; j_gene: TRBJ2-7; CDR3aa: CASSPEGRVGRYEQYF; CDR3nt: TGTGCCAGCAGTCCCGAGGGAAGGGTAGGTCGCTACGAGCAGTACTTC
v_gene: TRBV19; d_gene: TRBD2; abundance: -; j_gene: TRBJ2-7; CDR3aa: CASPIAGGPYEQYF; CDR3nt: TGTGCCAGTCCTATAGCGGGAGGGCCGTACGAGCAGTACTTC
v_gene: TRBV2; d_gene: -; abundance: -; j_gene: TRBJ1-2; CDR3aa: CASFQGFYGYTF; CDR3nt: TGTGCCAGCTTCCAGGGTTTCTATGGCTACACCTTC
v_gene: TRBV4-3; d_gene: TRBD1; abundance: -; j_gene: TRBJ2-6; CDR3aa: CASSQIRQGIVAGANVLTF; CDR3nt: TGCGCCAGCAGCCAGATTAGACAGGGAATCGTCGCTGGGGCCAACGTCCTGACTTTC
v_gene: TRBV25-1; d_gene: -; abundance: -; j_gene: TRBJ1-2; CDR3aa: CASTTGQSTNYGYTF; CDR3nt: TGTGCCAGCACGACAGGACAGTCTACTAACTATGGCTACACCTTC
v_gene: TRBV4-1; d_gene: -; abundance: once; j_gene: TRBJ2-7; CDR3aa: CASSRLSEGQQYF; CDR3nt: TGCGCCAGCAGCCGACTGAGTGAGGGCCAGCAGTACTTC
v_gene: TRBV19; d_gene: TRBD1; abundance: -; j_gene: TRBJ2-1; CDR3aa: CASSKGQGSYNEQFF; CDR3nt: TGTGCCAGTAGCAAGGGACAGGGGTCCTACAATGAGCAGTTCTTC